These T cell receptor beta chains were read from a single sample in a study of monozygotic twins with cystic fibrosis. Profiling relied on immunoSEQ multiplex PCR, and the TCRdb table lists in-frame clones only, not all of them. The table shows about 29,000 clones, with around four fifths occurring only once. What was sequenced was blood. Receptors were obtained from a girl aged 2 to 10 with cystic fibrosis. Both conserved end residues are part of each CDR3. Each record gives: D gene, CDR3 length, J gene, clone size, V gene, CDR3 protein, CDR3 DNA. The D gene is left open where the match is weak. Clone size is shown for a subset of rows, as once, few, many or a class of expanded clone.

.	14	TRBJ1-2	once	TRBV6-5	CASSYAGGNYGYTF	TGTGCCAGCAGTTACGCCGGGGGGAACTATGGCTACACCTTC
TRBD1	20	TRBJ2-2	once	TRBV9	CASSGESGQAYTPNAGELFF	TGTGCCAGCAGCGGGGAGTCTGGACAGGCCTACACCCCGAATGCCGGGGAGCTGTTTTTT
.	15	TRBJ2-4	.	TRBV7-2	CASSLDSGVPHIQYF	TGTGCCAGCAGCTTAGACTCGGGAGTGCCCCACATTCAGTACTTC
.	13	TRBJ1-2	.	TRBV6-1	CATIPKDGYGYTF	TGTGCCACCATACCTAAAGACGGCTATGGCTACACCTTC
.	15	TRBJ2-3	.	TRBV7-9	CASSLLAGSADTQYF	TGTGCCAGCAGCCTCCTGGCAGGGTCCGCAGATACGCAGTATTTT
TRBD2	16	TRBJ2-1	.	TRBV9	CASSVRAGVSYNEQFF	TGTGCCAGCAGCGTAAGGGCGGGAGTGTCATACAATGAGCAGTTCTTC
TRBD1	15	TRBJ2-7	.	TRBV5-6	CASSLVRDRPYEQYF	TGTGCCAGCAGCTTGGTCCGGGACAGACCCTACGAGCAGTACTTC
.	15	TRBJ2-7	.	TRBV5-1	CASSEDRGFGYEQYF	TGCGCCAGCAGCGAGGACCGAGGGTTCGGTTACGAGCAGTACTTC
.	12	TRBJ2-7	few	TRBV27	CASSLVGYEQYF	TGTGCCAGCAGTTTAGTAGGGTACGAGCAGTACTTC
TRBD1	15	TRBJ2-7	.	TRBV27	CASSPDRGTFGEQYF	TGTGCCAGCAGCCCCGACAGGGGGACCTTCGGCGAGCAGTACTTC
.	11	TRBJ1-2	once	TRBV18	CASSLHYGYTF	TGTGCCAGCTCACTTCACTATGGCTACACCTTC
.	15	TRBJ2-5	.	TRBV6-5	CASSRTRGRVETQYF	TGTGCCAGCAGTCGTACGAGGGGCAGGGTGGAGACCCAGTACTTC
TRBD2	17	TRBJ2-7	once	TRBV10-3	CAISESFASGRGYEQYF	TGTGCCATCAGTGAGTCGTTCGCTAGCGGGAGAGGCTACGAGCAGTACTTC
.	14	TRBJ1-6	.	TRBV27	CASSLGLYNSPLHF	TGTGCCAGCAGTTTAGGCCTCTATAATTCACCCCTCCACTTT